The T cell receptor beta chain under discussion was sequenced for a study of blood T cells in healthy people across ages. Study-level points and caveats: Higher diversity and more naive CD4+ cells were features of long-lived donors, compared to aged donors.

In terms of origin and age, donors were healthy Caucasian individuals from Russia aged roughly 6 to 100. A note on this clonotype: Antigen specificity is unknown.

A second about 7 to 11 cycle PCR used barcoded and J-beta primers. A 12-random-nucleotide template-switch adaptor tagged each cDNA molecule. TCRdb re-derived calls from the 5' RACE reads in MiXCR, one entry per CDR3 protein. This repertoire shows about 1,500,000 distinct CDR3 sequences, 28% found once; its top ten account for roughly 8.2%. This sequence was found in a woman younger than 45 in good health. Source material: blood.

CDR3 in DNA: TGCAGTGCTAAAGACTCGGGACCGCCGACGCTTTATAATTCACCCCTCCACTTT. Translating it yields CSAKDSGPPTLYNSPLHF. This chain links TRBV20-1 with TRBJ1-6; maybe TRBD1 (5 bases). The ends were cut back, 4 bases at V and 4 bases at J, with 23 bases in the middle. There are 18 residues in the CDR3. From germline, CDR1 is DFQATT and CDR2 SNEGSKA (reference sequence).